This T cell receptor (beta chain) was retrieved from a study of CD4 and CD8 cells across lung adenocarcinoma regions. Localized lung adenocarcinoma, a non-small cell lung cancer, affected the donors. The V and J ends lost 2 bases and 3 bases, in that order; junction bases with no gene match: 6. The CDR3 contains 16 residues. Germline CDR1 reads MNHNS; CDR2 reads SASEGT. TCRdb itself ran the PCR reads through MiXCR, one entry per CDR3 protein. The table has about 9,000 distinct CDR3 sequences, 46% seen once. By share, this clonotype counts as medium-sized (0.01 to 0.1%). Sequencing was done on a sample of CD4+ T cells from the margin of a lung tumor. The V call is TRBV6-1, the J call TRBJ2-2; TRBD2 agrees at 7 bases. The TCR originated in a female donor with lung adenocarcinoma. The CD4 and CD8 labels of this study may be unreliable. CDR3 bases: TGTGCCAGCAGTGAATTGGGACTACCCGACACCGGGGAGCTGTTTTTT. Translating gives CASSELGLPDTGELFF.